Below, 28 T cell receptor beta chains from the same sample are listed, as sequenced in a study of response to subunit inactivated influenza vaccine. MiXCR was run by TCRdb on the RT-PCR reads, yielding one entry per CDR3 protein. The sample gives roughly 520,000 distinct CDR3 sequences, 25% of which show up once; approximately 2% is in the top ten. The sample in question was CD4+ T cells sorted from PBMCs, obtained roughly 5 days after vaccination. The receptors stem from a man aged 50-60 years who received an inactivated influenza vaccine.

This clonotype occurred a few times. V is TRBV6-2 or TRBV6-3 and J is TRBJ2-7, with D unresolved. The germline CDR1 and CDR2 sequences are MNHEY and SVGEGT. Trimming took 3 bases from V and 3 from J, leaving 9 bases between them. This CDR3 is 13 amino acids long. This CDR3 is CASSYIGRYEQYF. In DNA form, the CDR3 reads TGTGCCAGCAGTTATATAGGTCGCTACGAGCAGTACTTC.

The rearrangement links TRBV5-1 to TRBJ2-7; 7 bases agree with TRBD1. Trimming removed 4 bases from V and 5 bases from J; junction bases left unmatched: 9. CDR1 and CDR2 (germline): SGHRS, YFSETQ. The CDR3 is made up of 14 amino acids. CDR3 coding DNA: TGCGCCAGCAGCCCTGGTGGCAGGGGGAACGAGCAGTACTTC. This codes for CASSPGGRGNEQYF.

This clonotype was found a few times. The V call is TRBV5-1, the J call TRBJ1-1; 10 nucleotides match TRBD1. Trimming removed 0 bases from V and 7 bases from J; junction bases left unmatched: 9. CDR3 size: 16 residues. Germline CDR1 reads SGHRS; CDR2 reads YFSETQ. This CDR3 reads CASSLGLGQGDREAFF. The DNA of the CDR3 is TGCGCCAGCAGCTTGGGCCTCGGACAGGGGGACCGTGAAGCTTTCTTT.

This chain joins TRBV28 and TRBJ1-1, with D unclear. The CDR3 is made up of 14 amino acids. The V end was cut by 2 bases, the J end by 1 base, with 8 bases between. Looked up from germline, CDR1 is MDHEN and CDR2 is SYDVKM. Here the CDR3 reads CASSLRRPNTEAFF. In nucleotides, the CDR3 is TGTGCCAGCAGTTTACGGCGCCCGAACACTGAAGCTTTCTTT.

This clonotype appeared a few times. The chain combines TRBV5-1 with TRBJ2-2, with TRBD2 as a possible D gene (6 bases). This CDR3 region has 16 residues. Germline V gene sequence: CDR1 SGHRS, CDR2 YFSETQ. V was shortened by 4 bases and J by 0 bases, with 13 bases between the two germline ends. CDR3 in amino acids: CASSQAGRSNTGELFF. CDR3 coding DNA: TGCGCCAGCAGCCAGGCGGGACGGTCGAACACCGGGGAGCTGTTTTTT.

This clonotype has a count of ten or more. The V and J genes are TRBV12-3 or TRBV12-4 and TRBJ2-2; D unresolved. V was pared by 5 bases and J by 7 bases, with 11 bases between. The length of the CDR3 is 13 residues. The CDR3 here is CASSTPGRGELFF. DNA for the CDR3: TGTGCCAGCAGTACACCGGGCCGCGGGGAGCTGTTTTTT.

This clonotype has a handful of counts. The V and J genes are TRBV4-3 and TRBJ2-2; D gene ambiguous. V was shortened by 1 base and J by 0 bases, with 9 bases between the two germline ends. This CDR3 region has 16 residues. CDR1 and CDR2 from the germline V gene are LGHNA and YSLEER. The CDR3 spells CASSQGSYANTGELFF. The DNA of the CDR3 is TGCGCCAGCAGCCAAGGGTCCTACGCGAACACCGGGGAGCTGTTTTTT.

The genes are TRBV7-2 and TRBJ2-2; a weak D match, TRBD2 (5 bases). This CDR3 contains 14 residues. Germline CDR1 is SGHTA and CDR2 is FQGNSA. Between the trimmed V and J ends, which lost 5 bases and 1 base, there was a span of 8 bases. As DNA, the CDR3 is TGTGCCAGCAGCGGAGGACGGAACACCGGGGAGCTGTTTTTT. As protein: CASSGGRNTGELFF.

This clonotype was seen only a few times. The chain has TRBV4-3 and TRBJ2-1; D unresolved. This CDR3 region has 14 residues. V lost 0 bases and J 2 bases, leaving 5 bases between the germline ends. Looked up from germline, CDR1 is LGHNA and CDR2 is YSLEER. The CDR3 DNA reads TGCGCCAGCAGCCAAGACGACACCTACAATGAGCAGTTCTTC. This codes for CASSQDDTYNEQFF.

The rearrangement links TRBV27 to TRBJ2-7; 7 positions agree with TRBD1. The V and J ends lost 2 bases and 8 bases, in that order; junction bases with no gene match: 15. The CDR3 is made up of 16 amino acids. Per germline, CDR1 MNHEY and CDR2 SMNVEV (reference sequence). CDR3 loop: CASSLSRTGDYVKQYF. The CDR3 nucleotides are TGTGCCAGCAGTTTAAGTAGAACAGGGGATTATGTAAAGCAGTACTTC.

The chain couples TRBV15 to TRBJ2-1; D not certain. The germline gives CDR1 LNHNV, CDR2 YYDKDF (reference sequence). Trimming removed 5 bases at V and 0 bases at J, with 11 bases between. CDR3 length: 15 residues. CDR3 protein: CATSRTSISYNEQFF. The CDR3 DNA reads as TGTGCCACCAGCCGAACATCGATCTCCTACAATGAGCAGTTCTTC.

V gene TRBV25-1 combines with J gene TRBJ1-1; no definite D call. CDR1 is MGHDK, CDR2 SYGVNS, per germline. V lost 2 bases and J lost 9, with 10 bases in between. This CDR3 is built from 12 residues. The CDR3 reads CASSEKLKKAFF. The DNA of the CDR3 is TGTGCCAGCAGTGAAAAGTTGAAGAAAGCTTTCTTT.

This clonotype appeared a single time. The rearrangement links TRBV12-3 or TRBV12-4 to TRBJ2-5; perhaps TRBD1 as D (5 bases). V was shortened by 2 bases and J by 7 bases, with 11 bases between the two germline ends. The CDR3 is 13 residues long. The CDR3 DNA is TGTGCCAGCAGTTTAAGGGGCAAGGGGACCCAGTACTTC. It yields the protein CASSLRGKGTQYF.

The table lists this clonotype with many counts. The chain links TRBV6-2 or TRBV6-3 to TRBJ1-5; D call uncertain. The germline CDR1 and CDR2 sequences are MNHEY and SVGEGT. The CDR3 loop spans 12 amino acids. The V gene lost 6 bases and the J gene lost 7 bases, with 10 bases spanning the gap. CDR3 DNA sequence: TGTGCCAGCAGAGAATCGGGACAGCCCCAGCATTTT. It yields the protein CASRESGQPQHF.

This clonotype was detected many times. The chain employs TRBV12-3 or TRBV12-4 and TRBJ1-1; no reliable D call. The CDR3 loop spans 13 amino acids. Trimming shortened V by 3 bases and J by 2 bases, and 7 bases separated the two germline ends. This CDR3 is CASSFRENTEAFF. CDR3 DNA sequence: TGTGCCAGCAGTTTCCGGGAAAACACTGAAGCTTTCTTT.

The chain uses TRBV20-1 and TRBJ2-3; D is perhaps TRBD2 (5 bases). CDR1 DFQATT and CDR2 SNEGSKA come from the germline V gene (reference sequence). This CDR3 comprises 14 residues. Trimming pared 2 bases from V and 4 bases from J, leaving 13 bases between. In nucleotides, the CDR3 is TGCAGTGCTAGAAAGACAACGAGGGCAGATACGCAGTATTTT. It specifies CSARKTTRADTQYF.

The chain combines TRBV20-1 with TRBJ1-1, with 7 bases fitting TRBD1. Germline V gene lookup returns CDR1 DFQATT and CDR2 SNEGSKA (reference sequence). There are 14 residues in the CDR3. Trimming removed 3 bases from V and 1 base from J; junction bases left unmatched: 5. CDR3 protein: CSARKGATNTEAFF. The CDR3 DNA follows: TGCAGTGCTAGGAAGGGGGCGACGAACACTGAAGCTTTCTTT.

The genes are TRBV12-3 or TRBV12-4 and TRBJ1-2; D may be TRBD1 (6 bases). The germline V and J ends were trimmed by 6 bases and 8 bases, with 19 bases remaining between them. CDR3 size: 14 residues. Written as DNA, the CDR3 is TGTGCCAGCAGCCTCCTATTGGGGGCCGGGGGCTACACCTTC. It codes for CASSLLLGAGGYTF.

This sequence joins TRBV5-1 and TRBJ1-1; D perhaps matches TRBD1 (5 bases). This CDR3 is 14 amino acids long. Germline CDR1 SGHRS, CDR2 YFSETQ. Trimming cost V 6 bases and J 3 bases, with 15 bases left between them. CDR3 sequence: CASKDFRGDTEAFF. The CDR3 DNA is TGCGCCAGCAAGGATTTTCGGGGGGACACTGAAGCTTTCTTT.

This chain connects TRBV11-2 to TRBJ2-6; D perhaps matches TRBD2 (6 bases). Germline CDR1 reads SGHAT; CDR2 reads FQNNGV. The CDR3 covers 18 residues. V shed 2 bases and J shed 0 bases, with 14 bases lying between them. The chain's CDR3 is CASSLPWGGSSGANVLTF. CDR3 bases: TGTGCCAGCAGCTTACCTTGGGGAGGAAGCTCTGGGGCCAACGTCCTGACTTTC.

This clonotype was counted between two and nine times. The chain employs TRBV20-1 and TRBJ2-7; 9 bases map to TRBD1. This CDR3 contains 15 residues. Germline V gene lookup returns CDR1 DFQATT and CDR2 SNEGSKA (reference sequence). J was trimmed by 1 base and V by 5 bases; bases with no gene match: 9. The CDR3: CSAPRTGGRSYEQYF. The CDR3 DNA reads as TGCAGTGCTCCACGTACAGGGGGCAGATCCTACGAGCAGTACTTC.

The V and J genes are TRBV9 and TRBJ2-6; no firm D call. Germline CDR1 SGDLS, CDR2 YYNGEE. V lost 3 bases, J lost 0 bases, and 13 bases lay in between. The CDR3 is 17 amino acids. In DNA form, the CDR3 reads TGTGCCAGCAGCGAATTTTTAACAGTCTCTGGGGCCAACGTCCTGACTTTC. It yields the protein CASSEFLTVSGANVLTF.

The chain links TRBV6-5 to TRBJ2-7; the D call may be TRBD1 or TRBD2 (5 bases each). The germline CDR1 and CDR2 sequences are MNHEY and SVGAGI. The CDR3 has 15 residues. V lost 2 bases and J 7 bases, leaving 18 bases between the germline ends. CDR3 in amino acids: CASSYERQGAREQYF. The CDR3 DNA follows: TGTGCCAGCAGTTACGAGCGGCAGGGCGCTCGGGAGCAGTACTTC.

The rearrangement links TRBV20-1 to TRBJ1-4; maybe TRBD1 (5 bases). Looked up from germline, CDR1 is DFQATT and CDR2 is SNEGSKA (reference sequence). CDR3 size: 12 residues. Trimming removed 7 bases from V and 7 bases from J, with 13 bases in between. In nucleotides, the CDR3 is TGCAGTGTATTTCAGGGCGGTGAAAAACTGTTTTTT. As protein: CSVFQGGEKLFF.

This clonotype showed up just a few times. The rearrangement links TRBV15 to TRBJ2-7, with 7 positions matching TRBD1. The germline CDR1 and CDR2 sequences are LNHNV and YYDKDF (reference sequence). The length of the CDR3 is 15 residues. V shed 5 bases and J 2 bases; nucleotides not matched to a gene: 9. The CDR3: CATSGTGQRAYEQYF. Here the CDR3 DNA reads TGTGCCACCAGCGGGACGGGACAGAGAGCCTACGAGCAGTACTTC.

The rearrangement joins TRBV7-8 to TRBJ2-3; TRBD2 agrees at 7 bases. The CDR3 totals 17 residues. Germline V gene lookup returns CDR1 SGHVS and CDR2 FQNEAQ. The V segment lost 1 base and the J segment 0 bases; nucleotides outside the gene matches: 7. The CDR3 loop reads CASSLDGAGRSTDTQYF. In nucleotides, the CDR3 is TGTGCCAGCAGCTTAGATGGAGCGGGGCGTAGCACAGATACGCAGTATTTT.

This clonotype appeared a few times. The CDR3 coding sequence is TGTGCCAGCAGTCTTCTGGGACTAGCGGGATCCCAAGAGACCCAGTACTTC. As protein: CASSLLGLAGSQETQYF. The chain employs TRBV6-1 and TRBJ2-5; 13 bases align to TRBD2. Germline trimming cut 5 bases from V and 1 base from J; bases unmatched to any gene: 7. This CDR3 has 17 residues. The germline V gene encodes CDR1 MNHNS and CDR2 SASEGT.

The chain recombines TRBV20-1 with TRBJ1-1, with D possibly TRBD1 on 5 matching bases. Germline V gene lookup returns CDR1 DFQATT and CDR2 SNEGSKA (reference sequence). This CDR3 has 15 amino acids. Trimming removed 1 base from V and 4 bases from J, with 16 bases in between. The CDR3 sequence: CSARVPGPGSTEAFF. CDR3 DNA: TGCAGTGCTAGAGTTCCAGGGCCGGGCTCCACTGAAGCTTTCTTT.